This entry is about one TCR beta chain. What it binds is not known. The sample comes from a study of Graves' ophthalmopathy and Graves' hyperthyroidism. Study overall: Hyperthyroidism is called stable when no ophthalmopathy develops within 18 months of follow-up. Study-wide points: It was with 70.59% sensitivity and about 72% specificity that the model predicted ophthalmopathy progression.

Diagnostic conclusions were grounded in clinical symptoms, serum thyroxine, TRAb, thyroid ultrasound and orbital computed tomography. RNA transcripts were the template, and TCR beta CDR3 regions were amplified from them. After a first-round RT-PCR with HTBI primers, a second-round multiplex PCR was run. TCRdb reprocessed the multiplex PCR reads via MiXCR and lists one record per CDR3 protein. In the table there are over a million distinct CDR3 sequences, about 38% of which are singletons. V dropped 4 bases and J dropped 0 bases, with 8 bases sitting between them. This CDR3 spans 14 amino acids. The V gene's germline CDR1 is WNHNN and CDR2 SYGVQD (reference sequence).

Sequencing was carried out using peripheral blood or thyroid tissue (not recorded which). This TCR was sampled from an adult man with Graves' hyperthyroidism. The genes are TRBV10-1 and TRBJ2-3; no reliable D call. The CDR3 is CASSGPVSTDTQYF. DNA of the CDR3: TGCGCCAGCAGTGGGCCGGTGAGCACAGATACGCAGTATTTT.